Listed below are T cell receptor beta chains from one sample, sequenced in a study of blood T cell repertoires in COVID-19. Sequenced by immunoSEQ multiplex PCR; TCRdb stores in-frame clones only, minus some. The sample lists fewer than 450,000 clones, 90% occurring once. The specimen was PBMCs or T cells enriched from blood (not recorded which). The receptor source for this set is a man aged 18 to 30 who had recovered from COVID-19. CDR3s include the opening cysteine and the closing phenylalanine or tryptophan.

V	J	CDR3
TRBV5-1	TRBJ1-4	CASTLDSTSSEKLFF
TRBV19	TRBJ1-4	CASSMVSLERANEKLFF
TRBV27	TRBJ2-1	CASRPTYGNEQFF
TRBV19	TRBJ1-1	CASSIRENTEAFF
TRBV9	TRBJ1-5	CASSVEAGAGNQPQHF
TRBV6-5	TRBJ1-3	CASSYHRGPGNTIYF
TRBV28	TRBJ1-5	CASSPPEYNQPQHF
TRBV2	TRBJ1-1	CASSGPSRENTEAFF
TRBV29-1	TRBJ2-1	CSVPTGQGANEQFF
TRBV7-2	TRBJ2-2	CASSLDSGRTGELFF
TRBV5-1	TRBJ1-1	CASSSGTVGTEAFF
TRBV27	TRBJ2-7	CASSFTYETSGITEQYF
TRBV6-2/TRBV6-3	TRBJ1-4	CASSRDEKLFF
TRBV10-3	TRBJ2-1	CAISEGASGIHEQFF
TRBV10-3	TRBJ2-2	CAISGAEVGELFF
TRBV19	TRBJ2-7	CASHPDSQPSYHEQYF
TRBV6-1	TRBJ2-7	CASSEAGYEQYF
TRBV3-1/TRBV3-2	TRBJ2-5	CASSQDIPLAPGQETQYF
TRBV7-3	TRBJ1-4	CASSIRTGREKLFF
TRBV6-6	TRBJ1-1	CASSYSTGGGTEAFF
TRBV19	TRBJ1-2	CASSIGALYGYTF
TRBV6-5	TRBJ1-4	CASSYGSGVNEKLFF
TRBV7-9	TRBJ2-1	CASSLLVVSEYNEQFF
TRBV3-1/TRBV3-2	TRBJ2-7	CASSPRRQGSNEQYF
TRBV5-8	TRBJ1-5	CASSDTYSNQPQHF
TRBV27	TRBJ2-1	CASSKTGVEQFF
TRBV15	TRBJ1-2	CATSRSRDLEGYTF
TRBV7-2	TRBJ2-7	CASSLGSGTSYEQYF
TRBV2	TRBJ2-4	CASRALAGRILAKNIQYF
TRBV14	TRBJ2-1	CASSHVRRTGLAFGLDNEQFF
TRBV2	TRBJ2-7	CASRARLSHKYF
TRBV6-5	TRBJ2-7	CASSYGREGGAYEQYF
TRBV2	TRBJ2-7	CASSVGQGAYEQYF
TRBV27	TRBJ2-1	CASSFSGTTSYNEQFF
TRBV12-5	TRBJ1-6	CASTYPNLHF
TRBV19	TRBJ2-3	CASSASGSGGERDTQYF
TRBV2	TRBJ1-2	CASSEPTYWYGYTF